Each of the 11 T cell receptor beta chains below was sequenced from the same sample in a study of T cell repertoires in cytomegalovirus infection. Antigen specificity for these receptors is unknown. Via MiXCR, TCRdb re-called the reads, giving one row per CDR3 protein. The sample has approximately 600,000 distinct CDR3 sequences, almost 40% seen once; the top ten hold about half. The specimen comprised cultured PBMCs, sampled from culture after CMV antigen stimulation. These receptors came from a human donor in good health (CMV status not recorded). Some clones in this sample may be carry-over from other donors' samples.

The rearrangement links TRBV29-1 to TRBJ1-1, with D unclear. This CDR3 is built from 12 residues. Germline CDR1 SQVTM, CDR2 ANQGSEA. Trimming stripped 5 bases from V and 5 bases from J, with 12 bases between. Here the CDR3 DNA reads TGCAGCGTTATTCGGTCGGGAACTGAAGCTTTCTTT. Encoded protein: CSVIRSGTEAFF.

V and J are TRBV2 and TRBJ1-5, with D uncertain. This CDR3 contains 12 residues. V was cut by 7 bases and J by 4 bases, with 8 bases left in between. Per germline, CDR1 SNHLY and CDR2 FYNNEI. CDR3: CASNAGNQPQHF. DNA of the CDR3: TGTGCCAGCAACGCCGGTAATCAGCCCCAGCATTTT.

This clonotype occurred many times. The rearrangement links TRBV7-2 to TRBJ1-2; the D is unclear. The CDR3 is made up of 14 amino acids. Germline V gives CDR1 SGHTA, CDR2 FQGNSA. V shed 1 base and J shed 8 bases, with 14 bases lying between them. The CDR3 DNA reads TGTGCCAGCAGCTTAGGTTGGCAGGTATTCGGCTACACCTTC. Protein sequence: CASSLGWQVFGYTF.

This clonotype was detected only a few times. The chain couples TRBV19 to TRBJ1-5; D unresolved. The CDR3 has 17 residues. Germline CDR1 reads LNHDA; CDR2 reads SQIVND (reference sequence). V was cut by 7 bases and J by 0 bases, with 19 bases left in between. Here the CDR3 DNA reads TGTGCCAGTATGAGGGCCCCCCGGTCTTATAGCAATCAGCCCCAGCATTTT. This gives the protein CASMRAPRSYSNQPQHF.

The chain has TRBV4-2 and TRBJ2-3, with D unresolved. Trimming took 0 bases from V and 2 from J, leaving 9 bases between them. Germline V gives CDR1 LGHNA, CDR2 YNFKEQ. The CDR3 has 15 residues. The CDR3 loop is CASSQDWATTDTQYF. The CDR3 nucleotides read TGTGCCAGCAGCCAAGATTGGGCGACCACAGATACGCAGTATTTT.

This clonotype was counted a few times. This sequence joins TRBV7-6 and TRBJ2-3; 9 bases are a match to TRBD2. J gave up 3 bases and V 5 bases, and 9 bases lay outside the gene matches. Germline-derived CDR1 and CDR2 are SGHVS and FNYEAQ. The CDR3 length is 16 residues. CDR3 coding DNA: TGTGCCAGCAGCCCGAGGGCGGGAGGGTCGACAGATACGCAGTATTTT. Translated: CASSPRAGGSTDTQYF. Using reference TRBV7-6 and TRBJ2-3 for the parts outside the CDR3, the full variable domain is GAGVSQSPRYKVTKRGQDVALRCDPISGHVSLYWYRQALGQGPEFLTYFNYEAQQDKSGLPNDRFSAERPEGSISTLTIQRTEQRDSAMYRCASSPRAGGSTDTQYFGPGTRLTVL.

This chain joins TRBV19 and TRBJ1-1; no definite D call. The CDR3 runs 12 residues. V shed 3 bases and J shed 5 bases, with 7 bases lying between them. Germline V gene sequence: CDR1 LNHDA, CDR2 SQIVND (reference sequence). CDR3 amino acids: CASSMSGTEAFF. The CDR3 DNA follows: TGTGCCAGTAGTATGAGTGGAACTGAAGCTTTCTTT.

This sequence joins TRBV7-2 and TRBJ2-1; the D is unclear. V lost 5 bases to trimming and J lost 0 bases, with 17 bases between them. Germline assignment: CDR1 SGHTA and CDR2 FQGNSA. The CDR3 contains 17 residues. CDR3 sequence: CASSPRWGESSYNEQFF. The CDR3 bases are TGTGCCAGCAGCCCGAGATGGGGTGAGAGCTCCTACAATGAGCAGTTCTTC.

This clonotype was counted a few times. The chain couples TRBV20-1 to TRBJ1-2, with a tentative D call TRBD1 (5 bases). CDR3 size: 12 residues. Per the germline V gene, CDR1 is DFQATT and CDR2 is SNEGSKA (reference sequence). DNA of the CDR3: TGCACCCAACTGGGGGGGGGTTTCAACTACACCTTC. It yields the protein CTQLGGGFNYTF.

The chain joins TRBV7-9 to TRBJ2-1, with 11 nucleotides matching TRBD2. V lost 2 bases, J lost 4 bases, and 4 bases stayed unmatched. CDR1 is SEHNR, CDR2 FQNEAQ, per germline (reference sequence). The CDR3 spans 16 residues. CDR3 amino acids: CASSLRLAGPYNEQFF. The DNA for the CDR3 is TGTGCCAGCAGCTTAAGACTAGCGGGGCCATACAATGAGCAGTTCTTC.

This clonotype was seen repeatedly, ten times or more. The V and J genes are TRBV7-2 and TRBJ2-4, with 7 bases matching TRBD1. Germline V CDR1 and CDR2: SGHTA, FQGNSA. The CDR3 is 16 amino acids. Trimming at V came to 1 base and at J to 7 bases, leaving 10 bases not matched to a gene. The CDR3 DNA sequence: TGTGCCAGCAGCTTAGACGGGGCCAGGGGGTTGAACATTCAGTACTTC. It specifies CASSLDGARGLNIQYF.